This T cell receptor (beta chain) is drawn from a study of early T cells in non-severe SARS-CoV-2 infection. Study summary: Bulk RNA isolated from unsorted whole blood underwent sequencing; chains were not paired.

Individual cDNA molecules carried attached unique molecular identifiers. MiXCR, applied by TCRdb to the 5' RACE reads, yields one record per CDR3 protein. Of 55,000 to 80,000 distinct CDR3 sequences in the sample, approximately 9.2% were seen once. Turning to this clonotype: Its specificity is not known.

Germline-derived CDR1 and CDR2 are ENHRY and SYGVKD. The CDR3 has 15 residues. Unmatched junction bases numbered 12, after V lost 6 bases and J lost 4 bases. The study's findings and limits: VDJdb matches were skewed toward anti-spike CD8 T cell responses.

Sequencing used whole blood, obtained at baseline. This receptor was identified in an adult who was a healthcare worker with PCR-confirmed SARS-CoV-2 infection or an uninfected control (not recorded which). The gene calls are TRBV10-3 and TRBJ2-7; 7 nucleotides match TRBD1. In DNA form, the CDR3 reads TGTGCCATCAGAGACCTAATCGGGACAGTATACGAGCAGTACTTC. Protein sequence: CAIRDLIGTVYEQYF.